The entry that follows covers one TCR beta chain sequence. Its antigen is not known. The sample originates from a study of T cell responses to AZD1222 COVID-19 vaccine. Study observations and caveats: Most donors were white British and more were female, and clonal diversity was possibly underestimated. Recipients of two AZD1222 doses showed rising Spike-specific TCR breadth and depth. All repertoire sampling was performed exclusively after the peak T cell response.

The table came from immunoSEQ multiplex PCR; TCRdb's copy has only in-frame clones and leaves some out. The sample records some 64,000 clones, about 83% being singletons. The input for sequencing was peripheral blood, taken on day 0 of AZD1222 vaccination. The clonotype originates from an adult in good health.

CDR3 DNA: TGTGCCAGCAGCCCCAACTTGGGCACTGAAGCTTTCTTT. Protein: CASSPNLGTEAFF. J is TRBJ1-1 and V is TRBV6-5; D gene uncertain. Germline values: CDR1 MNHEY, CDR2 SVGAGI. Trimming took 6 bases from V and 4 from J, leaving 12 bases between them. CDR3 length equals 13 residues.